This TCR beta chain appears in the sequencing data of a study of CD8+ T cells in alopecia areata. Study information: Severity among treated patients was scored by the percentage of scalp area affected.

Findings and limits, study-wide: Researchers say the link of baseline CD8+ expansion to response remains uncertain, with one nonresponder. Affected lesional scalp, above all in alopecia totalis/universalis, was more clonal than normal scalp.

Extracted RNA was reverse transcribed into cDNA, the sequencing template. Assay used: immunoSEQ multiplex PCR; TCRdb lists only in-frame clones, some missing. The sample carries approximately 100,000 clones, 60% recorded once. Of note for this clone: Antigen specificity is unknown.

Germline V gene data show CDR1 as PRHDT and CDR2 as FYEKMQ (reference sequence). This CDR3 has 17 amino acids. The trim removed 5 bases at V and 5 bases at J, leaving 14 bases unmatched. Treatment of the sample: oral pan-JAK inhibitor, 5-10 mg twice daily. Patients with alopecia areata provided lesional scalp punch biopsies as well as peripheral blood. This receptor was taken from a human donor with alopecia areata. The sample consisted of CD8+ T cells sorted from blood, taken at roughly week 58, from a patient treated with tofacitinib. This chain connects TRBV13 to TRBJ1-4; 7 bases align to TRBD1. The CDR3 loop is CASSPGGGTPKNEKLFF. The CDR3 region has the DNA TGTGCCAGCAGCCCTGGAGGGGGCACTCCAAAAAATGAAAAACTGTTTTTT.